This section outlines one T cell receptor (beta chain) sequence together with its context. The sample originates from a study of OX40 agonist ivuxolimab in advanced cancers. Looking at the study overall: Ivuxolimab, which patients received intravenously every 2 weeks, was dosed at 0.01 to 10 mg/kg.

Per germline, CDR1 SEHNR and CDR2 FQNEAQ (reference sequence). The CDR3 spans 15 residues. The V and J ends lost 4 bases and 0 bases respectively, with 13 bases between them. Clones were sequenced by immunoSEQ multiplex PCR, and TCRdb holds only the in-frame ones, with some missing. Here the sample spans tens of thousands of clones, about 81% being singletons. This receptor was identified in an adult with an advanced solid tumor such as melanoma, head and neck, liver or kidney cancer. The chain carries TRBV7-9 and TRBJ2-7; TRBD1 might be the D (6 bases). The input for sequencing was CD4+ or CD8+ T cells sorted from blood, taken in a trial of the OX40 agonist ivuxolimab. The CDR3 spells CASSYPQGPSYEQYF. In DNA, the CDR3 is TGTGCCAGCAGCTACCCCCAGGGGCCCTCCTACGAGCAGTACTTC.